This T cell receptor (beta chain) was recorded in a study of blood T cell repertoires in COVID-19. Study-wide context: Acute and convalescent COVID-19 samples came from the United States, Italy and Spain. PBMCs, B-cell-depleted T cells, or T cells were the source of the cDNA or gDNA that made up the material.

This clone was found a few times. With 0 bases removed from V and 4 bases from J, the gap between germline ends came to 9 bases. This CDR3 spans 14 amino acids. Germline V gene sequence: CDR1 SGHTA, CDR2 FQGNSA. TCRdb's copy holds only in-frame clones and misses some; the assay was immunoSEQ multiplex PCR. This sample yields roughly 230,000 clones, of which 70% to 90% are seen a single time; around 0.98% belongs to the top ten. The chain is built from TRBV7-2 and TRBJ1-2, with D perhaps TRBD1 (6 bases). Sequenced input: peripheral blood. The sequence derives from a man aged 35-49 years with acute or convalescent COVID-19. CDR3 protein: CASSLARGPYGYTF. CDR3 coding DNA: TGTGCCAGCAGCTTAGCGCGGGGGCCCTATGGCTACACCTTC.